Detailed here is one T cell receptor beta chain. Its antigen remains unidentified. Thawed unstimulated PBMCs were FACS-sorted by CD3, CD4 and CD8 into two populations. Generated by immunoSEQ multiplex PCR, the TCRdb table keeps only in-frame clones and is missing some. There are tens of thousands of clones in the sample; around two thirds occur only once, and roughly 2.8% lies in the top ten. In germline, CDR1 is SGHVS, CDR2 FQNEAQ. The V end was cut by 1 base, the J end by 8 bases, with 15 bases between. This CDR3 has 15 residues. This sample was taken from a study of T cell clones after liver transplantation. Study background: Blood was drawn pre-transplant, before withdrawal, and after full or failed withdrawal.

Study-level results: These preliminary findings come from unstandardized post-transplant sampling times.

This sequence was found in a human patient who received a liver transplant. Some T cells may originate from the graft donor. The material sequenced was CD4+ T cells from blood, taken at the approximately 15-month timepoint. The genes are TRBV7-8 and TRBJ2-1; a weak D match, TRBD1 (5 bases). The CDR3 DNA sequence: TGTGCCAGCAGCTTAGGGGGCCTTGGTTTAGATGAGCAGTTCTTC. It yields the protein CASSLGGLGLDEQFF.